This T cell receptor (beta chain) derives from a study of blood T cell repertoires in COVID-19. At the level of the study: Researchers got acute and convalescent COVID-19 samples from the United States, Italy and Spain. Sources were T cells, B-cell-depleted T cells, or PBMCs; the material itself was cDNA or gDNA.

This clone was seen only once. Using immunoSEQ multiplex PCR, the repertoire was profiled, and TCRdb retains in-frame clones only, with some absent. The table includes roughly 400,000 clones, more than 85% detected once. The CDR3 totals 17 residues. The V segment lost 0 bases and the J segment 2 bases; nucleotides outside the gene matches: 7. Per the germline V gene, CDR1 is SGHNT and CDR2 is YENEEA. Each exposed participant met a COVID-19 case in the 2 weeks preceding study entry. This TCR came from a woman aged 40 to 50 who had been exposed to COVID-19. The gene calls are TRBV11-3 and TRBJ2-5, with 9 bases matching TRBD2. Source material: PBMCs or T cells enriched from blood (not recorded which). The CDR3 DNA sequence: TGTGCCAGCAGCTTAGATTTTAGCGGGAGTGGGCAAGAGACCCAGTACTTC. Its protein is CASSLDFSGSGQETQYF. Combining the CDR3 with reference TRBV11-3 and TRBJ2-5 gives the whole variable domain EAGVVQSPRYKIIEKKQPVAFWCNPISGHNTLYWYLQNLGQGPELLIRYENEEAVDDSQLPKDRFSAERLKGVDSTLKIQPAELGDSAVYLCASSLDFSGSGQETQYFGPGTRLLVL.